This T cell receptor beta chain is from a study of PD-1 blockade in classical Hodgkin lymphoma. Study context: Patients were dosed intravenously with nivolumab at 3 mg/kg every 2 weeks. Study-wide results and caveats: Whereas CD4+ TCR diversity had risen significantly by C4D1, CD8+ TCR diversity had not. At baseline, newly diagnosed patients reportedly showed less TCR diversity than healthy donors.

Profiling relied on immunoSEQ multiplex PCR, and the TCRdb table lists in-frame clones only, not all of them. Here the sample spans around 6,700 clones, roughly two thirds being singletons. The CDR3 contains 16 residues. The germline V and J ends were trimmed by 6 bases and 5 bases, with 20 bases remaining between them. CDR1 is SEHNR and CDR2 is FQNEAQ in the germline V gene (reference sequence). Turning to this clone: The antigen is not known.

The time point here: cycle 4 day 1 (C4D1), after less than seven weeks of nivolumab. Brentuximab vedotin exposure varied, and every patient relapsed after autologous stem cell transplantation. Isolation of CD8+ T cells from thawed PBMCs used magnetic negative selection. Complete response, partial response or progressive disease was recorded as best response. Sequencing was performed on CD8+ T cells from blood, taken before the fourth cycle of nivolumab. The gene calls are TRBV7-9 and TRBJ1-5, with D maybe TRBD1 (5 bases). The source is a human donor with classical Hodgkin lymphoma. Here the CDR3 DNA reads TGTGCCAGCAGTCGTGGGAGAGAAGGGGCCTATCAGCCCCAGCATTTT. Amino acids: CASSRGREGAYQPQHF.